This T cell receptor (beta chain) was captured in a study of beta chain features in type 1 diabetes. Study findings and constraints: In type 1 diabetes patients, VDJ junctions had fewer insertions; deletions at these junctions were more frequent. It was among patients, rather than healthy donors, that naive, central memory and Treg TCRB repertoires appeared more similar. Moderately but significantly shorter TCRB CDR3s were found in Type 1 diabetes patients in all four CD4+ subsets. With patients and controls alike, PCR might favor shorter templates to an equal degree.

Every isolated RNA sample was fully reverse transcribed, so sequencing captured expressed TCRB transcripts. Here immunoSEQ multiplex PCR was the method, and the copy in TCRdb shows in-frame clones only, minus some. The sample has 350,000 to 450,000 clones; approximately 12% are singletons. The authors sorted CD4+ naive, central memory, regulatory and stem cell-like memory cells via CD45RO/CCR7/CD25/CD127/CD95/CD27. The sample holds a few counts of this clone. Its specificity is not known. V lost 3 bases and J lost 8, with 25 bases in between. Germline CDR1 MNHEY, CDR2 SMNVEV (reference sequence). This CDR3 is 17 amino acids long.

This sequence was found in a woman younger than 35 with type 1 diabetes. The chain has TRBV27 and TRBJ2-5; a possible D gene is TRBD1 (6 bases). The sequenced material came from naive CD4+ T cells from blood. The CDR3: CASSFYQGTASIRTQYF. CDR3 sequence (DNA): TGTGCCAGCAGTTTCTATCAGGGGACCGCCAGCATTCGTACCCAGTACTTC.